This is a list of T cell receptor beta chains from one sample in a study of cytomegalovirus exposure and HLA in healthy donors. The method was immunoSEQ multiplex PCR; TCRdb's version includes in-frame clones alone and lacks a portion of them. Among roughly 130,000 clones, approximately 61% were seen once, and the ten largest hold around 1.6%. Sequenced: PBMCs. The receptor set was obtained from a man aged 30-40 years in good health and CMV-seropositive. Each CDR3 is given with its conserved first and last residue. A D gene is named only where the DNA matches it firmly. The size field is filled for only some rows; it gives once, few, many or a size class.

TRBJ1-4,NA,14,few,TRBV2,CASSESAAGEKLFF,TGTGCCAGCAGTGAATCGGCAGCGGGGGAAAAACTGTTTTTT
TRBJ2-5,NA,16,NA,TRBV27,CASSPFSRAIQETQYF,TGTGCCAGCAGTCCCTTCTCGAGGGCGATCCAAGAGACCCAGTACTTC
TRBJ2-7,NA,14,NA,TRBV15,CATSMGLATYEQYF,TGTGCCACCAGCATGGGACTTGCGACCTACGAGCAGTACTTC
TRBJ2-2,TRBD2,15,NA,TRBV7-3,CASSFSLAGTGELFF,TGTGCCAGCAGCTTTTCACTAGCGGGCACCGGGGAGCTGTTTTTT
TRBJ2-3,NA,17,few,TRBV28,CASSFSAIITSTDTQYF,TGTGCCAGCAGTTTCAGCGCAATCATAACTAGCACAGATACGCAGTATTTT
TRBJ1-3,NA,17,few,TRBV5-1,CASSIAISAQGGNTIYF,TGCGCCAGCAGCATAGCAATTTCGGCGCAGGGTGGAAACACCATATATTTT
TRBJ1-2,TRBD1,12,NA,TRBV27,CASYRGDYGYTF,TGTGCCAGCTACAGGGGTGACTATGGCTACACCTTC
TRBJ2-1,TRBD2,18,NA,TRBV18,CASSPASQGTSGRSKQFF,TGTGCCAGCTCACCGGCTTCCCAGGGGACTAGCGGGCGCTCCAAGCAGTTCTTC
TRBJ2-7,NA,15,NA,TRBV4-3,CASSQDGGWGLEQYF,TGCGCCAGCAGCCAAGATGGGGGTTGGGGGCTCGAGCAGTACTTC
TRBJ1-2,NA,15,NA,TRBV5-6,CASSLSSVFIAGYTF,TGTGCCAGCAGCTTATCGTCAGTCTTCATCGCTGGCTACACCTTC
TRBJ2-4,NA,21,NA,TRBV28,CASIPEGASPRRHWTKNIQYF,TGTGCCAGCATCCCGGAGGGGGCCTCGCCCCGCCGGCATTGGACCAAAAACATTCAGTACTTC
TRBJ1-1,NA,15,NA,TRBV6-6,CASTIRSDGNTEAFF,TGTGCCAGCACCATACGGAGCGACGGGAACACTGAAGCTTTCTTT
TRBJ2-7,TRBD2,15,NA,TRBV27,CASSLWQGGYYEQYF,TGTGCCAGCAGTTTATGGCAGGGAGGGTACTACGAGCAGTACTTC
TRBJ1-1,TRBD1,15,NA,TRBV28,CASSFGTGLNTEAFF,TGTGCCAGCAGTTTTGGGACAGGGCTGAACACTGAAGCTTTCTTT
TRBJ2-5,TRBD1,14,few,TRBV5-5,CASSPGTAQETQYF,TGTGCCAGCAGCCCCGGGACAGCTCAAGAGACCCAGTACTTC
TRBJ2-1,NA,15,NA,TRBV18,CASSPSTGTYNEQFF,TGTGCCAGCTCACCGAGTACCGGGACCTACAATGAGCAGTTCTTC
TRBJ2-2,TRBD2,17,few,TRBV11-2,CASSKFGLAGATGELFF,TGTGCCAGCAGTAAATTTGGGTTAGCGGGAGCTACCGGGGAGCTGTTTTTT
TRBJ2-1,NA,13,NA,TRBV7-7,CASSSGTIHEQFF,TGTGCTAGCAGCTCAGGGACAATCCATGAGCAGTTCTTC
TRBJ1-1,NA,13,NA,TRBV7-9,CASSFSQGTEAFF,TGTGCCAGCAGCTTCTCACAGGGAACTGAAGCTTTCTTT
TRBJ2-3,NA,17,NA,TRBV27,CASSKPGRTISTDTQYF,TGTGCCAGCAGCAAACCAGGGAGGACTATTAGCACAGATACGCAGTATTTT
TRBJ2-7,TRBD2,16,few,TRBV5-6,CASSLYGRGSSYEQYF,TGTGCCAGCAGCTTGTATGGTCGCGGGAGCTCCTACGAGCAGTACTTC
TRBJ1-2,NA,13,once,TRBV28,CASSLSSGRGYTF,TGTGCCAGCAGTTTAAGTTCAGGGCGCGGCTACACCTTC
TRBJ2-2,NA,17,once,TRBV10-3,CAISVFGGKGYTGELFF,TGTGCCATCAGTGTGTTCGGAGGGAAGGGATACACCGGGGAGCTGTTTTTT
TRBJ2-2,TRBD1,13,NA,TRBV6-1,CAGWTGDTGELFF,TGTGCCGGCTGGACAGGGGACACCGGGGAGCTGTTTTTT
TRBJ2-5,TRBD1,18,NA,TRBV19,CASSIPPRDRFGIETQYF,TGTGCCAGTAGTATCCCTCCCCGGGACAGGTTCGGTATCGAGACCCAGTACTTC
TRBJ1-1,TRBD1,12,NA,TRBV15,CATSRIRGQAFF,TGTGCCACCAGCAGGATAAGGGGGCAAGCTTTCTTT
TRBJ2-7,TRBD1,13,NA,TRBV5-1,CASSWRTGDEQYF,TGCGCCAGCAGCTGGAGGACAGGGGACGAGCAGTACTTC
TRBJ2-1,NA,14,NA,TRBV7-9,CSSTASGSYNEQFF,TGTTCCAGCACCGCGTCGGGGAGCTACAATGAGCAGTTCTTC
TRBJ2-3,TRBD2,16,once,TRBV27,CASSPRRLAGGYTQYF,TGTGCCAGCAGTCCCCGCCGGCTAGCGGGAGGGTATACGCAGTATTTT
TRBJ1-2,NA,13,NA,TRBV15,CATSRGDLYGYTF,TGTGCCACCAGCAGAGGCGATTTGTATGGCTACACCTTC
TRBJ1-2,NA,18,NA,TRBV5-1,CASSLGTGVGAGPYGYTF,TGCGCCAGCAGCTTGGGCACGGGTGTCGGAGCAGGGCCCTATGGCTACACCTTC
TRBJ2-7,TRBD2,14,NA,TRBV19,CVSSPRGESYEQYF,TGTGTCAGTAGTCCCCGGGGGGAGAGCTACGAGCAGTACTTC
TRBJ2-2,TRBD1,15,NA,TRBV4-3,CASGDRGPVAGELFF,TGCGCCAGCGGGGACAGGGGGCCTGTTGCCGGGGAGCTGTTTTTT
TRBJ2-5,TRBD1,14,NA,TRBV6-1,CASRPGQGFETQYF,TGTGCCAGCAGGCCGGGACAGGGGTTCGAGACCCAGTACTTC
TRBJ2-3,TRBD1,14,NA,TRBV6-1,CASSGTGLTDTQYF,TGTGCCAGCAGTGGGACAGGGCTTACAGATACGCAGTATTTT
TRBJ1-2,NA,17,NA,TRBV5-4,CASSWGGQGSLYGGYTF,TGTGCCAGCAGCTGGGGGGGGCAGGGCTCACTGTACGGTGGCTACACCTTC
TRBJ2-7,TRBD1,15,NA,TRBV28,CASSAPGTGGYEQYF,TGTGCCAGCAGTGCTCCCGGGACAGGGGGCTACGAGCAGTACTTC
TRBJ1-2,NA,13,few,TRBV5-5,CASSFGSTYGYTF,TGTGCCAGCAGCTTTGGGAGTACTTATGGCTACACCTTC
TRBJ1-1,NA,15,NA,TRBV4-2,CASSQEYGSNTEAFF,TGTGCCAGCAGCCAAGAATACGGGTCGAACACTGAAGCTTTCTTT
TRBJ2-2,TRBD2,15,NA,TRBV5-1,CASRRLAGVGGELFF,TGCGCCAGCAGAAGACTAGCGGGAGTGGGCGGGGAGCTGTTTTTT
TRBJ2-7,NA,17,once,TRBV7-2,CASSLPTHDWPPYEQYF,TGTGCCAGCAGCTTACCAACCCATGACTGGCCTCCCTACGAGCAGTACTTC
TRBJ2-7,TRBD1,14,NA,TRBV5-1,CASSSGTGKDEQYF,TGCGCCAGCAGCTCGGGGACAGGGAAGGACGAGCAGTACTTC
TRBJ2-1,TRBD1,15,NA,TRBV2,CASSYWDRGHNEQFF,TGTGCCAGCAGTTATTGGGACAGGGGCCACAATGAGCAGTTCTTC
TRBJ2-1,TRBD2,18,NA,TRBV27,CASSFTSGSPKLNNEQFF,TGTGCCAGCAGTTTTACTAGCGGGAGTCCCAAACTTAACAATGAGCAGTTCTTC
TRBJ1-4,NA,14,NA,TRBV6-1,CASRRGQGSGKLFF,TGTGCCAGCAGAAGAGGGCAAGGGTCGGGAAAACTGTTTTTT
TRBJ1-1,NA,13,NA,TRBV5-4,CASSLNPLLEAFF,TGTGCCAGCAGCTTGAATCCCCTCCTGGAAGCTTTCTTT
TRBJ2-4,NA,13,NA,TRBV7-2,CASSFIAKNIQYF,TGTGCCAGCAGCTTCATAGCCAAAAACATTCAGTACTTC
TRBJ2-7,TRBD2,13,NA,TRBV4-3,CASSQGTRGEQYF,TGCGCCAGCAGCCAAGGGACTAGAGGCGAGCAGTACTTC
TRBJ1-1,NA,14,NA,TRBV6-1,CASSEGQMNTEAFF,TGTGCCAGCAGTGAAGGACAGATGAACACTGAAGCTTTCTTT
TRBJ2-5,NA,17,NA,TRBV5-4,CASSLRSGGASQETQYF,TGTGCCAGCAGCTTGCGGAGTGGGGGGGCAAGCCAAGAGACCCAGTACTTC
TRBJ1-3,TRBD1,17,NA,TRBV7-9,CASSFNPRTGAGNTIYF,TGTGCCAGCAGCTTCAATCCTCGGACAGGGGCTGGAAACACCATATATTTT